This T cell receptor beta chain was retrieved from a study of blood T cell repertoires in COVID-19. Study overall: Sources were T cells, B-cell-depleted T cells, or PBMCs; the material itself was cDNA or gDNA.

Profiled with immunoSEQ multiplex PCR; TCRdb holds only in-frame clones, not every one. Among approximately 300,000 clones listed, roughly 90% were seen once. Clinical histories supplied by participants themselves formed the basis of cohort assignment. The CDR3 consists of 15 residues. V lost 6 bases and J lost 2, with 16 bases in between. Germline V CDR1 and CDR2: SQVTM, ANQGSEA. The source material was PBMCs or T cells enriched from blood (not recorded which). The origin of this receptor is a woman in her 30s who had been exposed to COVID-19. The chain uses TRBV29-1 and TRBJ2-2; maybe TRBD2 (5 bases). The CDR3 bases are TGCAGCGTGATCGGACTTACTACCAACACCGGGGAGCTGTTTTTT. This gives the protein CSVIGLTTNTGELFF.